A selection of T cell receptor beta chains follows, all from one sample in a study of CD8+CD57+ T cells in acquired aplastic anemia. TCRdb reanalysed the reads using MiXCR and keeps one entry per CDR3 protein. The sample has tens of thousands of distinct CDR3 sequences; around 44% are singletons. Sequencing input: sorted CD4+, CD8+, or CD8+CD57+ T cells (not recorded which) from PBMCs. The receptors stem from a human donor in good health, serving as a control. The CDR3 runs from the conserved cysteine through the conserved F or W. D genes are given only for firm matches. Clone size is not always given. Where it is, it says once, few, many or a class for expanded clones.

CDR3 protein,CDR3 DNA,D gene,V gene,clone size,J gene
CSLGSGEGETQYF,TGCAGCTTAGGGTCCGGGGAGGGAGAGACCCAGTACTTC,TRBD2,TRBV29-1,NA,TRBJ2-5
CASSPRRVAGGPRDIQYF,TGTGCCAGCAGCCCCCGGAGGGTAGCGGGGGGCCCACGGGACATTCAGTACTTC,TRBD2,TRBV9,many,TRBJ2-4
CASSSDRVYEQYF,TGCGCCAGCAGTTCGGACAGGGTCTACGAGCAGTACTTC,TRBD1,TRBV25-1,NA,TRBJ2-7
CASSLSDRSNYGYTF,TGTGCCAGCAGCTTATCAGACAGGAGTAACTATGGCTACACCTTC,NA,TRBV7-9,many,TRBJ1-2
CASSPRPGTSGSNTGELFF,TGTGCCAGCAGCCCCCGACCCGGGACTAGCGGTTCGAACACCGGGGAGCTGTTTTTT,TRBD2,TRBV3-1,NA,TRBJ2-2
CASREGQLDPSTDTQYF,TGTGCCAGCAGGGAAGGACAGTTAGACCCTAGCACAGATACGCAGTATTTT,NA,TRBV6-1,once,TRBJ2-3
CASSQGTDEQYF,TGTGCCAGCAGCCAAGGTACCGACGAGCAGTACTTC,NA,TRBV4-2,NA,TRBJ2-7
CASSSPDTQYF,TGTGCCAGCAGTTCACCAGATACGCAGTATTTT,NA,TRBV25-1,many,TRBJ2-3
CSVEDLDGTRGGANEQFF,TGCAGCGTTGAAGATCTCGATGGTACGCGGGGAGGTGCAAATGAGCAGTTCTTC,NA,TRBV29-1,many,TRBJ2-1
CASSESGTGFEQYF,TGCGCCAGCAGTGAGTCTGGGACAGGGTTCGAGCAGTACTTC,TRBD1,TRBV10-2,NA,TRBJ2-7
CASAKTDTQYF,TGTGCCAGCGCCAAGACAGATACGCAGTATTTT,NA,TRBV9,few,TRBJ2-3
CSASIRAGQINQPQHF,TGCAGTGCTAGCATTAGGGCGGGACAGATCAATCAGCCCCAGCATTTT,TRBD1,TRBV20-1,NA,TRBJ1-5
CASSQDGEGVSGYTF,TGCGCCAGCAGCCAAGATGGGGAGGGAGTAAGTGGCTACACCTTC,NA,TRBV4-1,many,TRBJ1-2
CASSFSGTKQTYEQYF,TGTGCCAGCAGTTTTTCCGGGACTAAACAGACCTACGAGCAGTACTTC,TRBD2,TRBV12-3/TRBV12-4,NA,TRBJ2-7
CASSIGTVMEPQHF,TGTGCCAGTAGTATAGGGACAGTAATGGAGCCCCAGCATTTT,NA,TRBV19,NA,TRBJ1-5
CATSRGGTVRSGAFF,TGTGCCACCAGCAGAGGCGGGACAGTCCGGTCAGGAGCTTTCTTT,TRBD1,TRBV15,NA,TRBJ1-1
CASSEGRVMNTEAFF,TGTGCCAGCAGTGAAGGCAGGGTAATGAACACTGAAGCTTTCTTT,NA,TRBV2,many,TRBJ1-1
CASRQGNTEAFF,TGCGCCAGTCGTCAAGGGAACACTGAAGCTTTCTTT,NA,TRBV5-1,many,TRBJ1-1
CAISETSGGAYGAGATQYF,TGTGCCATCAGCGAAACTAGCGGGGGGGCCTACGGGGCCGGTGCTACGCAGTATTTT,TRBD2,TRBV9,NA,TRBJ2-3
CASSIAKGQPVGGYTF,TGTGCCAGTAGTATCGCCAAGGGACAGCCCGTAGGTGGCTACACCTTC,TRBD1,TRBV19,once,TRBJ1-2
CASTRNSYEQYF,TGTGCCAGCACGAGGAACTCCTACGAGCAGTACTTC,NA,TRBV6-2/TRBV6-3,many,TRBJ2-7
CASSTDRISTDTQYF,TGTGCCAGTAGTACCGATAGAATTAGCACAGATACGCAGTATTTT,NA,TRBV19,NA,TRBJ2-3
CASSRVQMNTEAFF,TGTGCCAGTAGTAGGGTCCAGATGAACACTGAAGCTTTCTTT,NA,TRBV19,many,TRBJ1-1
CASSYAGRGNEQFF,TGTGCCAGCAGTTACGCTGGTAGGGGCAATGAGCAGTTCTTC,NA,TRBV6-5,few,TRBJ2-1
CAISETGHDVSPEAFF,TGTGCCATCAGTGAAACAGGGCATGATGTCTCCCCCGAAGCTTTCTTT,NA,TRBV10-3,NA,TRBJ1-1
CSVPSVSSYNEQFF,TGCAGTGTACCGAGTGTGAGCTCCTACAATGAGCAGTTCTTC,NA,TRBV20-1,many,TRBJ2-1
CASSLGGDWVGHNEQFF,TGTGCCAGCAGCTTAGGTGGGGACTGGGTTGGGCACAATGAGCAGTTCTTC,NA,TRBV11-2,NA,TRBJ2-1
CASLGTGESYNEQFF,TGTGCCAGCTTAGGGACAGGAGAGTCCTACAATGAGCAGTTCTTC,TRBD1,TRBV2,NA,TRBJ2-1
CASSVAGESTDTQYF,TGTGCCAGCAGCGTTGCAGGGGAGAGCACAGATACGCAGTATTTT,NA,TRBV9,NA,TRBJ2-3
CASSQATGGLGNTIYF,TGCGCCAGCAGCCAAGCGACAGGGGGCCTTGGAAACACCATATATTTT,TRBD1,TRBV4-1,NA,TRBJ1-3
CASSSEGNEKLFF,TGCGCCAGCAGCTCAGAGGGTAATGAAAAACTGTTTTTT,NA,TRBV5-1,many,TRBJ1-4
CSARDRTVTTYNEQFF,TGCAGTGCTAGAGATAGGACTGTAACTACCTACAATGAGCAGTTCTTC,NA,TRBV20-1,few,TRBJ2-1
CASSTDIGTGAPGEQYF,TGTGCCAGCAGCACCGATATTGGGACAGGGGCCCCCGGGGAGCAGTACTTC,TRBD1,TRBV25-1,NA,TRBJ2-7
CASTSGTGGDYRETQYF,TGTGCCAGCACTTCCGGGACAGGGGGCGATTACCGAGAGACCCAGTACTTC,TRBD1,TRBV4-2,NA,TRBJ2-5
CSARDRDSYGYTF,TGCAGTGCTAGAGACCGGGACTCCTATGGCTACACCTTC,NA,TRBV20-1,many,TRBJ1-2
CASSTFSNQPQHF,TGTGCCAGCAGCACCTTTAGCAATCAGCCCCAGCATTTT,NA,TRBV7-6,once,TRBJ1-5
CLTSIGLNSPLHF,TGTCTAACCAGCATAGGACTCAATTCACCCCTCCACTTT,NA,TRBV2,NA,TRBJ1-6
CASSGLPGQGDSYEQYF,TGTGCCAGCAGTGGGCTACCGGGACAGGGAGATAGCTACGAGCAGTACTTC,TRBD1,TRBV6-1,NA,TRBJ2-7
CASSESHILQGWNYDYTF,TGTGCCAGCAGTGAATCCCATATTCTTCAGGGGTGGAACTATGACTACACCTTC,NA,TRBV25-1,NA,TRBJ1-2
CASSGLRGTEAFF,TGTGCCAGTAGTGGTCTTAGGGGCACTGAAGCTTTCTTT,NA,TRBV19,NA,TRBJ1-1
CAGRDSTYEQYF,TGTGCCGGACGGGACTCAACCTACGAGCAGTACTTC,NA,TRBV6-1,many,TRBJ2-7
CASSDSGMAAGELFF,TGTGCCAGCAGTGACAGCGGGATGGCCGCCGGGGAGCTGTTTTTT,TRBD2,TRBV2,many,TRBJ2-2
CASSAEGGAYEQYF,TGTGCCAGCAGCGCCGAAGGGGGAGCATACGAGCAGTACTTC,NA,TRBV9,many,TRBJ2-7
CASSYNRNYGYTF,TGTGCCAGCAGTTACAACCGGAACTATGGCTACACCTTC,NA,TRBV6-5,many,TRBJ1-2
CASSPEVRDYGYTF,TGCGCCAGCAGCCCCGAAGTGCGGGATTATGGCTACACCTTC,NA,TRBV4-1,many,TRBJ1-2
CASSPGTSGTYNEQFF,TGTGCCAGCAGCCCCGGGACTAGCGGGACGTACAATGAGCAGTTCTTC,TRBD2,TRBV11-2,NA,TRBJ2-1
CATSRDATGAYGYTF,TGTGCCACCAGCAGAGATGCGACAGGGGCCTATGGCTACACCTTC,TRBD1,TRBV15,NA,TRBJ1-2
CASSQEWRERADTQYF,TGTGCCAGCAGCCAAGAATGGCGGGAGCGCGCAGATACGCAGTATTTT,TRBD2,TRBV25-1,many,TRBJ2-3
CASRSGSNQETQYF,TGTGCCAGCAGGAGCGGGAGTAACCAAGAGACCCAGTACTTC,TRBD2,TRBV2,NA,TRBJ2-5
CSARVESSGGPHQVGEQYF,TGCAGTGCCAGGGTTGAAAGTAGCGGGGGGCCTCACCAAGTAGGCGAGCAGTACTTC,TRBD2,TRBV20-1,NA,TRBJ2-7
CASSSNRGPGLAGTYNEQFF,TGTGCCAGCAGCTCAAACAGGGGCCCGGGACTAGCGGGGACCTACAATGAGCAGTTCTTC,TRBD2,TRBV7-1,NA,TRBJ2-1
CASSITDTQYF,TGTGCCAGTAGTATCACAGATACGCAGTATTTT,NA,TRBV19,few,TRBJ2-3
CASGGLAGGRQETQYF,TGTGCCAGCGGCGGACTAGCGGGAGGGCGGCAAGAGACCCAGTACTTC,TRBD2,TRBV9,NA,TRBJ2-5
CASSLVEGFFGYTF,TGTGCCAGCAGTTTAGTTGAGGGATTTTTTGGCTACACCTTC,NA,TRBV12-3/TRBV12-4,many,TRBJ1-2
CASSEAASGETQYF,TGTGCCAGCAGTGAAGCGGCTAGCGGAGAGACCCAGTACTTC,TRBD2,TRBV2,NA,TRBJ2-5
CSVEGVGDYEQYF,TGCAGCGTTGAGGGCGTGGGGGACTACGAGCAGTACTTC,NA,TRBV29-1,few,TRBJ2-7
CSARPQGALLETQYF,TGCAGTGCTAGGCCCCAGGGGGCCTTGTTGGAGACCCAGTACTTC,TRBD1,TRBV20-1,many,TRBJ2-5
CSARGQFGNYGYTF,TGCAGTGCTAGAGGACAGTTTGGAAACTATGGCTACACCTTC,NA,TRBV20-1,many,TRBJ1-2
CASSAGTAMGGETQYF,TGTGCCAGCAGCGCCGGGACTGCCATGGGAGGTGAGACCCAGTACTTC,NA,TRBV9,many,TRBJ2-5
CASSDSGGHNQPQHF,TGCGCCAGCAGTGATTCAGGGGGCCACAATCAGCCCCAGCATTTT,TRBD1,TRBV10-2,few,TRBJ1-5